One and the same sample provided the 23 T cell receptor beta chains below, sequenced in a study of identical twins. TCRdb itself ran the 5' RACE reads through MiXCR, one entry per CDR3 protein. The data show hundreds of thousands of distinct CDR3 sequences, around 6.1% seen once. The sample taken for sequencing was naive T cells sorted from blood. All receptors come from a man younger than 30 in good health.

This clonotype was recorded at least ten times. The CDR3 DNA reads TGTGCCAGCAGCTACGGACAGCTATCTGGGGCCAACGTCCTGACTTTC. Amino acids: CASSYGQLSGANVLTF. The chain couples TRBV7-9 to TRBJ2-6; the D gene is possibly TRBD1 (6 bases). CDR3 length: 16 amino acids. Germline CDR1 is SEHNR and CDR2 is FQNEAQ (reference sequence). Trimming took off 4 bases at V and 1 base at J, with 11 bases between the two ends.

A few counts support this clonotype. V is TRBV6-1 and J is TRBJ1-1, with D possibly TRBD1 on 5 matching bases. The germline CDR1 and CDR2 sequences are MNHNS and SASEGT. The CDR3 length is 14 residues. With 8 bases removed from V and 5 bases from J, the gap between germline ends came to 18 bases. The CDR3 loop reads CASSSWGGGTEAFF. CDR3 sequence (DNA): TGTGCCAGCTCCTCATGGGGGGGTGGGACTGAAGCTTTCTTT.

This clonotype was seen ten or more times. The rearrangement links TRBV6-5 to TRBJ2-7; 7 nucleotides line up with TRBD1. The CDR3 totals 14 residues. Germline V gene sequence: CDR1 MNHEY, CDR2 SVGAGI. V was pared by 5 bases and J by 2 bases, with 6 bases of the junction left unmatched. CDR3 region: CASSTGQEPYEQYV. The CDR3 region has the DNA TGTGCCAGCAGTACTGGACAGGAACCCTACGAGCAGTACGTC.

The chain uses TRBV27 and TRBJ2-1, with a tentative D call TRBD1 (6 bases). Germline values: CDR1 MNHEY, CDR2 SMNVEV (reference sequence). The germline V and J ends were trimmed by 6 bases and 9 bases, with 21 bases remaining between them. The CDR3 is made up of 15 amino acids. DNA of the CDR3: TGTGCCAGCAGCAGGGGTGGAGAGGGTTTCCTTGAGCAGTTCTTC. This sequence encodes CASSRGGEGFLEQFF.

This clonotype showed up just a few times. CDR3 nucleotides: TGTGCCAGCAGCCAAGCTGGGACAGGGGGTAACTATGGCTACACCTTC. Protein sequence: CASSQAGTGGNYGYTF. This sequence joins TRBV4-2 and TRBJ1-2, with TRBD1 matching over 11 bases. V lost 1 base, J lost 1 base, and 2 bases stayed unmatched. The CDR3 contains 16 residues. The germline CDR1 and CDR2 sequences are LGHNA and YNFKEQ.

This clonotype was detected ten times or more. The V gene is TRBV29-1, the J gene TRBJ2-1, with D maybe TRBD2 (5 bases). Germline V CDR1 and CDR2: SQVTM, ANQGSEA. The CDR3 is 13 amino acids. V lost 4 bases, J lost 3 bases, and 10 bases lay in between. CDR3 loop: CSVARALYNEQFF. In DNA, the CDR3 is TGCAGCGTTGCGCGGGCACTCTACAATGAGCAGTTCTTC.

CDR3 residues: CATRGGSPSADTQYF. CDR3 coding DNA: TGTGCCACTAGGGGGGGGTCGCCATCCGCAGATACGCAGTATTTT. The chain uses TRBV10-3 and TRBJ2-3; D is perhaps TRBD2 (7 bases). The V and J ends lost 10 bases and 4 bases respectively, with 21 bases between them. This CDR3 region has 15 residues. CDR1 is ENHRY and CDR2 is SYGVKD in the germline V gene.

This clonotype was detected a few times. The chain employs TRBV7-2 and TRBJ2-2; 7 bases are shared with TRBD1. Losses at the gene ends were 5 bases for V and 7 bases for J; bases not matched to a gene: 7. This CDR3 contains 14 residues. Per germline, CDR1 SGHTA and CDR2 FQGNSA. The CDR3 DNA sequence: TGTGCCAGCAGCACCATCGACAGGGTCGGGGAGCTGTTTTTT. Translating gives CASSTIDRVGELFF.

The table lists this clonotype with many counts. The chain uses TRBV5-5 and TRBJ1-2; D might be TRBD1 (5 bases). Trimming left V 2 bases short and J 5 bases short, with 16 bases between. The CDR3 spans 15 residues. CDR1 and CDR2 (germline): SGHKS, YYEKEE (reference sequence). Here the CDR3 reads CASSFITTGEYGYTF. CDR3 nucleotides: TGTGCCAGCAGCTTTATCACCACAGGAGAATATGGCTACACCTTC.

This clonotype was seen many times. In DNA, the CDR3 is TGTGCCAGCTGTAGCAGCGGGAGGGCCTACGAGCAGTACGTC. Amino acids: CASCSSGRAYEQYV. The chain recombines TRBV27 with TRBJ2-7; 10 nucleotides line up with TRBD2. CDR3 length: 14 residues. V trimming: 8 bases; J trimming: 2 bases; junction bases outside the gene matches: 6. CDR1 and CDR2 (germline): MNHEY, SMNVEV (reference sequence).

This chain joins TRBV7-9 and TRBJ2-7; D perhaps matches TRBD2 (5 bases). There are 14 residues in the CDR3. Trimming removed 1 base at V and 0 bases at J, with 7 bases between. CDR1 is SEHNR, CDR2 FQNEAQ, per germline (reference sequence). CDR3 residues: CASSLGRDSYEQYV. CDR3 coding DNA: TGTGCCAGCAGCTTAGGTCGGGACTCCTACGAGCAGTACGTC.

V gene TRBV3-1 combines with J gene TRBJ2-1; weak D call: TRBD2 (7 bases). The length of the CDR3 is 16 residues. Trimming took 0 bases from V and 7 from J, leaving 16 bases between them. Germline values: CDR1 LGHDT, CDR2 YNNKEL (reference sequence). Written as DNA, the CDR3 is TGTGCCAGCAGCCAAGAAGGGGGGAGGGCACAAAATGAGCAGTTCTTC. The encoded protein is CASSQEGGRAQNEQFF.

This clonotype was recorded many times. This sequence joins TRBV28 and TRBJ2-3; D gene uncertain. V lost 8 bases and J 0 bases, leaving 9 bases between the germline ends. The CDR3 runs to 13 residues. The germline CDR1 and CDR2 sequences are MDHEN and SYDVKM. CDR3 region: CASRRSSTDTQYF. Here the CDR3 DNA reads TGTGCCAGCCGCCGGTCTAGCACAGATACGCAGTATTTT.

The chain joins TRBV7-2 to TRBJ2-7, with D possibly being TRBD2 (5 bases). The CDR3 length is 12 residues. The germline V and J ends were trimmed by 5 bases and 5 bases, with 10 bases remaining between them. CDR1 and CDR2 from the germline V gene are SGHTA and FQGNSA. The DNA of the CDR3 is TGTGCCAGCAGCCGTGGAGGTCACGAGCAGTACTTC. Its translation is CASSRGGHEQYF. The variable domain in full, with the rest retrieved from reference TRBV7-2 and TRBJ2-7, is GAGVSQSPSNKVTEKGKDVELRCDPISGHTALYWYRQSLGQGLEFLIYFQGNSAPDKSGLPSDRFSAERTGGSVSTLTIQRTQQEDSAVYLCASSRGGHEQYFGPGTRLTVT.

The genes are TRBV14 and TRBJ1-3; D remains unclear. Deletions cut 4 bases from V and 0 bases from J, with 7 bases between. The CDR3 covers 14 residues. Germline CDR1 reads SGHDN; CDR2 reads FVKESK. The CDR3 DNA sequence: TGTGCCAGCAGCCCCTATATCTCTGGAAACACCATATATTTT. Its protein product is CASSPYISGNTIYF.

The chain is built from TRBV25-1 and TRBJ2-3, with 7 bases identical to TRBD2. The CDR3 spans 16 residues. CDR1 is MGHDK and CDR2 is SYGVNS in the germline V gene. V shed 4 bases, J shed 4 bases, and the junction held 11 bases outside the gene matches. This CDR3 reads CASSAMGGSSADTQYF. For the CDR3, the DNA is TGTGCCAGCAGTGCTATGGGCGGGAGTTCCGCAGATACGCAGTATTTT.

Many counts were recorded for this clonotype. The chain couples TRBV11-1 to TRBJ2-1, with 7 bases lining up with TRBD2. The CDR3 totals 15 residues. The junction had 5 bases not matched to a gene; V was cut back by 1 base and J by 5 bases. The germline V gene encodes CDR1 SGHAT and CDR2 FQDESV (reference sequence). The CDR3 region is CASSLERTRDNEQFF. CDR3 bases: TGTGCCAGCAGCTTAGAGAGGACTAGGGACAATGAGCAGTTCTTC.

There are many counts of this clonotype. V gene TRBV24-1 combines with J gene TRBJ2-7; TRBD1 agrees at 10 bases. This CDR3 is 13 amino acids long. The germline gives CDR1 KGHDR, CDR2 SFDVKD. J lost 5 bases, V lost 10 bases, and 7 bases had no gene match. CDR3 protein: CATRTGGRDEQYV. For the CDR3, the DNA is TGTGCCACACGGACAGGGGGTCGGGACGAGCAGTACGTC.

This clonotype came up many times. The chain is built from TRBV5-1 and TRBJ1-5; weak D call: TRBD1 (6 bases). In germline, CDR1 is SGHRS, CDR2 YFSETQ. The CDR3 is 15 amino acids. Trimming removed 2 bases from V and 5 bases from J, with 14 bases in between. This CDR3 reads CASSFTTGPDQPQHF. CDR3 in DNA: TGCGCCAGCAGCTTTACAACAGGGCCGGATCAGCCCCAGCATTTT.

This clonotype was counted many times. This chain joins TRBV5-5 and TRBJ2-7; D unclear. This CDR3 region has 11 residues. Germline V lookup: CDR1 SGHKS, CDR2 YYEKEE (reference sequence). Trimming took off 2 bases at V and 5 bases at J, with 5 bases between the two ends. CDR3 sequence (DNA): TGTGCCAGCAGCTTACTGAACGAGCAGTACTTC. Protein: CASSLLNEQYF. Together with reference TRBV5-5 and TRBJ2-7, the CDR3 gives the full variable domain: DAGVTQSPTHLIKTRGQQVTLRCSPISGHKSVSWYQQVLGQGPQFIFQYYEKEERGRGNFPDRFSARQFPNYSSELNVNALLLGDSALYLCASSLLNEQYFGPGTRLTVT.

This clonotype was seen a handful of times. The chain uses TRBV3-1 and TRBJ2-2; D call uncertain. V lost 3 bases, J lost 4 bases, and 6 bases lay in between. The germline CDR1 and CDR2 sequences are LGHDT and YNNKEL (reference sequence). The CDR3 length is 13 residues. The CDR3 loop reads CASSQISTGELFF. CDR3 in DNA: TGTGCCAGCAGCCAGATTTCCACCGGGGAGCTGTTTTTT. The full variable domain, in which reference TRBV3-1 and TRBJ2-2 provide the parts outside the CDR3, is DTAVSQTPKYLVTQMGNDKSIKCEQNLGHDTMYWYKQDSKKFLKIMFSYNNKELIINETVPNRFSPKSPDKAHLNLHINSLELGDSAVYFCASSQISTGELFFGEGSRLTVL.

This clonotype was found many times. This CDR3 reads CASNRDRSTGELFF. The DNA for the CDR3 is TGTGCCAGCAATCGGGACAGGTCAACCGGGGAGCTGTTTTTT. This chain joins TRBV6-1 and TRBJ2-2; 8 positions agree with TRBD1. This CDR3 is built from 14 residues. In germline, CDR1 is MNHNS, CDR2 SASEGT. Germline trimming cut 7 bases from V and 5 bases from J; bases unmatched to any gene: 6.

This clonotype was observed a handful of times. This chain uses TRBV14 with TRBJ1-4; D gene ambiguous. The length of the CDR3 is 14 residues. Trimming shortened V by 2 bases and J by 8 bases, and 12 bases separated the two germline ends. In germline, CDR1 is SGHDN, CDR2 FVKESK. CDR3: CASSQRWASEKLFF. CDR3 nucleotide sequence: TGTGCCAGCAGCCAAAGGTGGGCTTCCGAAAAACTGTTTTTT.